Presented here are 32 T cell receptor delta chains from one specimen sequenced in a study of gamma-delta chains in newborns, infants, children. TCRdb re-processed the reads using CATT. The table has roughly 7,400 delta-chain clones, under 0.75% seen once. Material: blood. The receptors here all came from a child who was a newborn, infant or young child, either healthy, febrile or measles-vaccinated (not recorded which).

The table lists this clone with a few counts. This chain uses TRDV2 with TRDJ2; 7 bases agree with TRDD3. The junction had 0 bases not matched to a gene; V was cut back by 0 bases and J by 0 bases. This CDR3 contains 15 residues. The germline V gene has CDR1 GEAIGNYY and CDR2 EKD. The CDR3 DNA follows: TGTGCCTGTGACACCGGGGATACTTTGACAGCACAACTCTTCTTT. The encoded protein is CACDTGDTLTAQLFF.

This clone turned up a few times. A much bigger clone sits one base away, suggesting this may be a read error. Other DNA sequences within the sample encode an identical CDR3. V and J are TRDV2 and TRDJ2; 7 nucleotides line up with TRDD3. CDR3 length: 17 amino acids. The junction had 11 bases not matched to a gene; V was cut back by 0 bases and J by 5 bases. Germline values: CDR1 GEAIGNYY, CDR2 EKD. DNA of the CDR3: TGTGCCTGTGACACCCTTACTGGAGGATACGATACAGCACAACTCTTCTTT. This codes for CACDTLTGGYDTAQLFF.

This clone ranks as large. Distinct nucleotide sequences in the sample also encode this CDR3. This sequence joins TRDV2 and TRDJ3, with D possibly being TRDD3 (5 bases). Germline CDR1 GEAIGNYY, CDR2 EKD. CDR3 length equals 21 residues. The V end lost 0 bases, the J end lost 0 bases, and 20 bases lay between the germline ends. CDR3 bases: TGTGCCTGTGACACCGTCACCCTGCGGGGGTTAGGCTCCTGGGACACCCGACAGATGTTTTTC. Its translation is CACDTVTLRGLGSWDTRQMFF.

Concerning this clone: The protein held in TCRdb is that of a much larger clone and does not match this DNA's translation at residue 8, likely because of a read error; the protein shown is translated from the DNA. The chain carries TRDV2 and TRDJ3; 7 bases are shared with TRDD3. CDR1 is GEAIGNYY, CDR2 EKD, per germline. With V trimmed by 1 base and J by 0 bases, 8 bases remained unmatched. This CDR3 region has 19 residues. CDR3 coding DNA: TGTGCCTGTGACACTGGGGGACACAGGAGCTCCTGGGACACCCGACAGATGTTTTTC. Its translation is CACDTGGHRSSWDTRQMFF.

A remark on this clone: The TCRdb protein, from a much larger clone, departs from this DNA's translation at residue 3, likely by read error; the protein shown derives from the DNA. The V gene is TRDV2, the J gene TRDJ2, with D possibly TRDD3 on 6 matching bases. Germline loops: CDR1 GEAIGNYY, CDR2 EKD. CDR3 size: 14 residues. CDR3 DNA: TGTGCCTGGGACACCTGGGGATTGACAGCACAACTCTTCTTT. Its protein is CAWDTWGLTAQLFF.

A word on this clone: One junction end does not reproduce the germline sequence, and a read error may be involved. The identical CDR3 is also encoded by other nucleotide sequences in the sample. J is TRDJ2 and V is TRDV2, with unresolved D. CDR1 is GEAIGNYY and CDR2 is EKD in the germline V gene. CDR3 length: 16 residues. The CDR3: CACDTVGSALTAQLFF. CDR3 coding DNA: TGTGCCTGTGACACCGTAGGATCCGCTTTGACAGCCCAACTCTTCTTT.

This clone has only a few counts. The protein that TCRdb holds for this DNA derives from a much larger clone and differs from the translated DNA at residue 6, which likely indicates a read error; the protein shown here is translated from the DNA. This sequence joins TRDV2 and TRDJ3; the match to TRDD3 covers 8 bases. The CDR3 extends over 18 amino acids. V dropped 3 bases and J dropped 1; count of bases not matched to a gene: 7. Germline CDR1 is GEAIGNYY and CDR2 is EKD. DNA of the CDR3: TGTGCCTGTGACCTCAGGGGGATATCTTCCTGGGACACCCGACAGATGTTTTTC. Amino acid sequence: CACDLRGISSWDTRQMFF.

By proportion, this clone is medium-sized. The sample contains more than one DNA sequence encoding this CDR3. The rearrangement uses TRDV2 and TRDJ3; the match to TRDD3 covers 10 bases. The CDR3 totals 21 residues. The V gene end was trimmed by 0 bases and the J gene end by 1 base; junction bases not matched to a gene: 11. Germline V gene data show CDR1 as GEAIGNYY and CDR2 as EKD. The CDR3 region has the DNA TGTGCCTGTGACACCTTGGTGGGGGATACAGTAAGATCCTGGGACACCCGACAGATGTTTTTC. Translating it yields CACDTLVGDTVRSWDTRQMFF.

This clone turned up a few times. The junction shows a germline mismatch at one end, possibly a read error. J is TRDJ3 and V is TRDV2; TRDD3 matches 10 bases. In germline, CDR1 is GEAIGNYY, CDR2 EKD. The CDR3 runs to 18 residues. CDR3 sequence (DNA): TGTGCCCGTGACTTGGTACTGGGGGATCCCTGGGACACCCGACAGATGTTTTTC. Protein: CARDLVLGDPWDTRQMFF.

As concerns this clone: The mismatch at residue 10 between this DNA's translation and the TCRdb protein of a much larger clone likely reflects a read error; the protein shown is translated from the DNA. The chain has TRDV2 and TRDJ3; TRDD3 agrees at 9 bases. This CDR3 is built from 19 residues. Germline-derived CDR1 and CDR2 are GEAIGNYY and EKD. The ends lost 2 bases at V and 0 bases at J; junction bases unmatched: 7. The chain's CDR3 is CACDNTGGTISWDTRQMFF. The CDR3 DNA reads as TGTGCCTGTGACAATACTGGGGGAACGATCTCCTGGGACACCCGACAGATGTTTTTC.

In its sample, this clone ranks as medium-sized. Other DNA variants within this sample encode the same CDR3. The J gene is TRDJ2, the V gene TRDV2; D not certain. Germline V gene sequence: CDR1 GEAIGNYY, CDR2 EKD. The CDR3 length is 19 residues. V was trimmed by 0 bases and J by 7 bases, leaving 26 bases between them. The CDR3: CACDTIDLPRESGLAQLFF. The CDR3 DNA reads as TGTGCCTGTGACACCATTGATCTCCCCCGCGAATCTGGTTTAGCACAACTCTTCTTT.

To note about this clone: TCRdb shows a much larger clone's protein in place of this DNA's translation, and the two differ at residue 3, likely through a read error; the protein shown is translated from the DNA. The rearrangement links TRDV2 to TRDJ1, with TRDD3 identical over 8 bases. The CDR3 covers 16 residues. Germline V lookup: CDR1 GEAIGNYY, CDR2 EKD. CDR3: CARDTVLGVQGDKLIF. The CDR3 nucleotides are TGTGCCCGTGACACCGTACTGGGGGTTCAGGGCGATAAACTCATCTTT.

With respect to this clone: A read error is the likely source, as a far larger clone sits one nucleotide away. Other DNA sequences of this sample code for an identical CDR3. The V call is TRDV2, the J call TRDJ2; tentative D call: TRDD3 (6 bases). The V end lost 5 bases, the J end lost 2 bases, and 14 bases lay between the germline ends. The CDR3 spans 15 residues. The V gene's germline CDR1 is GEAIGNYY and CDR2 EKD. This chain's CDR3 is CACVRDNRLTAQLFF. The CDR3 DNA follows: TGTGCCTGTGTACGGGATAACCGCTTGACAGCACAACTCTTCTTT.

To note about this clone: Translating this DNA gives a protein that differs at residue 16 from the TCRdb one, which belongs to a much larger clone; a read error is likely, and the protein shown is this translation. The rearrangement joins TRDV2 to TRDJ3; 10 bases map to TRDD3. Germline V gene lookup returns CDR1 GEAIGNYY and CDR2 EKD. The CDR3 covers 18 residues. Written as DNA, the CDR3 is TGTGCCTGTGACTTGGTACTGGGGGATCTCTGGGACACCCGACAGTTGTTTTTC. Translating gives CACDLVLGDLWDTRQLFF.

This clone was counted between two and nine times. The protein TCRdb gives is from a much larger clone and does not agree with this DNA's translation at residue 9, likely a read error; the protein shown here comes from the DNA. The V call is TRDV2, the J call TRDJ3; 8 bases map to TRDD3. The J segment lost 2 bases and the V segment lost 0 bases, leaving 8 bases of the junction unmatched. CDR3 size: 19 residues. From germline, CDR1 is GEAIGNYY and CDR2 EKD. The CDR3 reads CACDTVLGATAWDTRQMFF. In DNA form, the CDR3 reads TGTGCCTGTGACACCGTACTGGGGGCTACGGCCTGGGACACCCGACAGATGTTTTTC.

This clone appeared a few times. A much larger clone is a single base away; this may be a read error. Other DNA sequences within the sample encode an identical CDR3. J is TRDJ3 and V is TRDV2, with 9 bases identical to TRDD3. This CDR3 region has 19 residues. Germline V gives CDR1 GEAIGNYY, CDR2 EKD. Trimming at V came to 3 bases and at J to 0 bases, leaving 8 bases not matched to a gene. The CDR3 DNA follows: TGTGCCTGTGACCACTTACTGGGGGAAAGCTCCTGGGACACCCGACAGATGTTTTTC. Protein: CACDHLLGESSWDTRQMFF.

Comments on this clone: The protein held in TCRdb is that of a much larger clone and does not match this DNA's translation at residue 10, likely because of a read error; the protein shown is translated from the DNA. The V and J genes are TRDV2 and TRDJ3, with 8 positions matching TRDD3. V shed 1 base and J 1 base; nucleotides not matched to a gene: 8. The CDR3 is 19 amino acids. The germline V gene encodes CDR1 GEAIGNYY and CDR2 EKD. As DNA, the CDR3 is TGTGCCTGTGACACGGGATACGTCCCCCTATCCTGGGACACCCGACAGATGTTTTTC. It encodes CACDTGYVPLSWDTRQMFF.

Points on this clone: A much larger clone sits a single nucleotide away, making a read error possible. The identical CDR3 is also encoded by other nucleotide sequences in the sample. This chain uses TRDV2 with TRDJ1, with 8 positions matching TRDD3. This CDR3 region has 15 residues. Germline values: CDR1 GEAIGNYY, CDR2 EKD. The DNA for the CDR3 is TGTGCCTGCGACACACTGGGGGTTCGCACCGATAAACTCATCTTT. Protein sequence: CACDTLGVRTDKLIF.

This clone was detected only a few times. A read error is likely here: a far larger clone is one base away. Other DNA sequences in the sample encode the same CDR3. This chain's CDR3 is CACDTVGRGKYTDKLIF. CDR3 sequence (DNA): TGTGCCTGTGACACCGTAGGCCGGGGGAAGTACACCGATAAACTCATCTTC. The chain couples TRDV2 to TRDJ1; D may be TRDD3 (6 bases). The CDR3 contains 17 residues. In germline, CDR1 is GEAIGNYY, CDR2 EKD.

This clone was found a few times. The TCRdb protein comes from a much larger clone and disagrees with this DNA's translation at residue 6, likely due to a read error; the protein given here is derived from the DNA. For the CDR3, the DNA is TGTGCCTGTGACTCCTCGTACTGGGGGTCTTCTTTGACAGCACAACTCTTCTTT. It codes for CACDSSYWGSSLTAQLFF. The chain has TRDV2 and TRDJ2; 8 positions match TRDD3. V shed 3 bases and J 0 bases; nucleotides not matched to a gene: 11. Germline V gives CDR1 GEAIGNYY, CDR2 EKD. There are 18 residues in the CDR3.

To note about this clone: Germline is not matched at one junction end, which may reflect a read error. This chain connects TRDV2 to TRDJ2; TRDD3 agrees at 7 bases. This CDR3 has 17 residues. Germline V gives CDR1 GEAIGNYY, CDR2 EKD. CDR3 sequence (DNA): TGTGCCTGTGACCCCCTGGGGGCAGCAGCTTTGACCGCACAACTCTTCTTT. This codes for CACDPLGAAALTAQLFF.

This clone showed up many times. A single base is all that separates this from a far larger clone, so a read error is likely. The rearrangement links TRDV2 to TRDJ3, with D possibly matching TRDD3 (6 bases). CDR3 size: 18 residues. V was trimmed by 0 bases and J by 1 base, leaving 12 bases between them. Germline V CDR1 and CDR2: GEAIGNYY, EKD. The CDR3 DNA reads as TGTGCCTGTGACACCGTGGGGATCGCGTCCTGGGACACCCGACAGATGTTTTTC. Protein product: CACDTVGIASWDTRQMFF.

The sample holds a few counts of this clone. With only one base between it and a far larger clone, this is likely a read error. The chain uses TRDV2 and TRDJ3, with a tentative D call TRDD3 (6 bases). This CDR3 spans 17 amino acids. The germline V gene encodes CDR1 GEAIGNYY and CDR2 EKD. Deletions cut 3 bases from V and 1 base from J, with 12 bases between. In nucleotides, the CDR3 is TGTGCCTGTGACCCGTGGGGGTCGTCCTGGGACACCCGACAGATGTTTTTC. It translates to CACDPWGSSWDTRQMFF.

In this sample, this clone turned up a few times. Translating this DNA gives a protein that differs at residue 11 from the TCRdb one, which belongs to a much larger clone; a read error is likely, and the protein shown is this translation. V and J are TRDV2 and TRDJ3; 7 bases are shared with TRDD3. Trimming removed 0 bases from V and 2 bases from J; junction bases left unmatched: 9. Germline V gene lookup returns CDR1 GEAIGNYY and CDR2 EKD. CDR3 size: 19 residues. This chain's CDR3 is CACDTAGGTSPWDTRQMFF. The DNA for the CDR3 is TGTGCCTGTGACACCGCTGGGGGTACTAGCCCCTGGGACACCCGACAGATGTTTTTC.

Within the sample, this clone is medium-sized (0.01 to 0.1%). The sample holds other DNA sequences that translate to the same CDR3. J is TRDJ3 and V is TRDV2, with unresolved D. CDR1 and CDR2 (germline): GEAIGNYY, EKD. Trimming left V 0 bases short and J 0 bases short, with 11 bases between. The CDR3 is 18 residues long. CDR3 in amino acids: CACDTLLYPSWDTRQMFF. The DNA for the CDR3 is TGTGCCTGTGACACCCTACTATACCCCTCCTGGGACACCCGACAGATGTTTTTC.

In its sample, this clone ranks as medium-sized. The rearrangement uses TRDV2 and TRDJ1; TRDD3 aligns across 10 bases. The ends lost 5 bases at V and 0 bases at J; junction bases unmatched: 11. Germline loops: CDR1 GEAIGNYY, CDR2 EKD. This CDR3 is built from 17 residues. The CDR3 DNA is TGTGCCTGTGCAGCCCTTCTTACTGGGGGATACACCGATAAACTCATCTTT. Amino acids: CACAALLTGGYTDKLIF.

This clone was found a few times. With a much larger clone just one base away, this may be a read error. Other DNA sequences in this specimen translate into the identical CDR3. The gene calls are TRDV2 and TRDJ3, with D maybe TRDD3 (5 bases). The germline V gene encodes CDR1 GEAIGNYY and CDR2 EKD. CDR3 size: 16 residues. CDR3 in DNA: TGTGCCTGTGACACCGTATACTCCTGGGACACCCGCCAGATGTTTTTC. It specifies CACDTVYSWDTRQMFF.

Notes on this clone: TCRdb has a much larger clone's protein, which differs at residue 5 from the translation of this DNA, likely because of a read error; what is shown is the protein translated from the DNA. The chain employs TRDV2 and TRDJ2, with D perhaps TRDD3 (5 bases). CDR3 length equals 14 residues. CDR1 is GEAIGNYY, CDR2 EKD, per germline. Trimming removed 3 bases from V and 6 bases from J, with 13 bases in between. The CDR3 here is CACDVIGAAAQLFF. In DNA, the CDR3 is TGTGCCTGTGACGTGATTGGGGCGGCAGCACAACTCTTCTTT.

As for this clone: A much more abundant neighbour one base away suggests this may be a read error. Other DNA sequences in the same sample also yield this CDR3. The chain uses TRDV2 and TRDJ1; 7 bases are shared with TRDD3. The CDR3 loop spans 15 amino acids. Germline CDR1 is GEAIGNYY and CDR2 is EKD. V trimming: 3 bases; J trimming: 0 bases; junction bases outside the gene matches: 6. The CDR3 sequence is CACDVLGTYTDKLIF. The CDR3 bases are TGTGCCTGTGACGTACTGGGGACCTACACCGATAAACTCATCTTT.

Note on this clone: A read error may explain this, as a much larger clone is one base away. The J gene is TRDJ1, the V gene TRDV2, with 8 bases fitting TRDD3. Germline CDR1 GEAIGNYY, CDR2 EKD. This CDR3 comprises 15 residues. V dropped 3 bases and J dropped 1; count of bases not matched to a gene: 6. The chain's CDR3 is CACDALGVRTDKLIF. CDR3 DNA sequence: TGTGCCTGTGACGCACTGGGGGTTCGCACCGATAAACTCATCTTT.

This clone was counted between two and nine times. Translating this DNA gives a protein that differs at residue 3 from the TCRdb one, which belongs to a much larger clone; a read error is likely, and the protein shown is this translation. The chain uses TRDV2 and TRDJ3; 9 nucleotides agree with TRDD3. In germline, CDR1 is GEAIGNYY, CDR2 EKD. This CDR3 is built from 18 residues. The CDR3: CARDTGGPSSWDTRQMFF. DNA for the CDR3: TGTGCCCGTGACACTGGGGGACCCAGCTCCTGGGACACCCGACAGATGTTTTTC.

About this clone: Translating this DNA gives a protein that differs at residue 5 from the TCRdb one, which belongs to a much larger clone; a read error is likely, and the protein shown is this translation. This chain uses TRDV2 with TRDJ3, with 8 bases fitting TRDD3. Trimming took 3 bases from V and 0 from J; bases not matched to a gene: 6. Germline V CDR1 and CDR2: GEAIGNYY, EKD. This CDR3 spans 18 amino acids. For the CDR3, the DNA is TGTGCCTGTGACGCCTGGGGGACAAGCTCCTGGGACACCCGACAGATGTTTTTC. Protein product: CACDAWGTSSWDTRQMFF.